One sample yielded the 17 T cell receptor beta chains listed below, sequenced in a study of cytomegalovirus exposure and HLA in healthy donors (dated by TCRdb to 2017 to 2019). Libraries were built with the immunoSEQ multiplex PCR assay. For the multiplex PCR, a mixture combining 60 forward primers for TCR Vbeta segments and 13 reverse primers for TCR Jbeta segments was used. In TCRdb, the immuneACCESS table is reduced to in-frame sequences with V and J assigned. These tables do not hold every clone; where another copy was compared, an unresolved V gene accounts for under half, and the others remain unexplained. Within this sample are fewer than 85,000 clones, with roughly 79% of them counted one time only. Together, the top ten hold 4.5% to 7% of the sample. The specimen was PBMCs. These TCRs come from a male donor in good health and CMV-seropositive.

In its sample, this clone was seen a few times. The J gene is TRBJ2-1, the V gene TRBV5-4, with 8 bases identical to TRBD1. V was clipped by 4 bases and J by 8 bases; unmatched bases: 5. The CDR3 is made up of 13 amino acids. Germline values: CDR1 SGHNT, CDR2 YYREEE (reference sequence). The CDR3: CASSPVDRDEQFF. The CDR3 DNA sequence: TGTGCCAGCAGCCCAGTGGACAGGGATGAGCAGTTCTTC.

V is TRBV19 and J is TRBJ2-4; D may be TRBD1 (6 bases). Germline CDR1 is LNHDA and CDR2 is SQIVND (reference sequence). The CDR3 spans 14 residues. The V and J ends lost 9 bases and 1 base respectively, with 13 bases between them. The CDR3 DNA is TGTGCCAGCGGAAACAGGGCGGCCAAAAACATTCAGTACTTC. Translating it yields CASGNRAAKNIQYF. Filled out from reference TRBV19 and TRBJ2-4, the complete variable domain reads DGGITQSPKYLFRKEGQNVTLSCEQNLNHDAMYWYRQDPGQGLRLIYYSQIVNDFQKGDIAEGYSVSREKKESFPLTVTSAQKNPTAFYLCASGNRAAKNIQYFGAGTRLSVL.

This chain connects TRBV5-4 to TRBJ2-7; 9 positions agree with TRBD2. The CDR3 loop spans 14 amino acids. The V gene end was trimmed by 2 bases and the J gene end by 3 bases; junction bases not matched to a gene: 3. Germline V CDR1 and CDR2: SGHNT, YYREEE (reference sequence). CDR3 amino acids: CASSLASGIYEQYF. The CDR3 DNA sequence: TGTGCCAGCAGCTTAGCTAGCGGGATCTACGAGCAGTACTTC. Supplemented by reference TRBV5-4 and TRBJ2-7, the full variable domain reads ETGVTQSPTHLIKTRGQQVTLRCSSQSGHNTVSWYQQALGQGPQFIFQYYREEENGRGNFPPRFSGLQFPNYSSELNVNALELDDSALYLCASSLASGIYEQYFGPGTRLTVT.

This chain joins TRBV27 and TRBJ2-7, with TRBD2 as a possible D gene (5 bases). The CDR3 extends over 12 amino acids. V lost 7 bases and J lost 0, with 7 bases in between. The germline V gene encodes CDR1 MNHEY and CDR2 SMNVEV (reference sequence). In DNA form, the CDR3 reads TGTGCCAGCAAAGGGAGCTCCTACGAGCAGTACTTC. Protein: CASKGSSYEQYF.

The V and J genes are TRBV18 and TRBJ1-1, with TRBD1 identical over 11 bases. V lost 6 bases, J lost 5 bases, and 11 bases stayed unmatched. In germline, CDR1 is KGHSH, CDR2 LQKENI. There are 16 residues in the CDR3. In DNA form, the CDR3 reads TGTGCCAGCTCCACGGGAAGGACAGGGGGCGGGACTGAAGCTTTCTTT. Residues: CASSTGRTGGGTEAFF.

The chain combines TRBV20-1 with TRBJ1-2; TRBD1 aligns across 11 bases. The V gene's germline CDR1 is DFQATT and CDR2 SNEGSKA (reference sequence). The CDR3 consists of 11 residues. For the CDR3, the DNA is TGCACCTGGGACAGGGGGTATGGCTACACCTTC. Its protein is CTWDRGYGYTF.

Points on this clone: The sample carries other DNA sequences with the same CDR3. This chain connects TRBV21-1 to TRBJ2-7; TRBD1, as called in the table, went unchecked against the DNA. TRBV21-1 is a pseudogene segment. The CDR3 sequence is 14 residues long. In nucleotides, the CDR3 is TGTGCCAGCAGCATAAGGACAGGGGTCGACGAGCAGTACTTT. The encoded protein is CASSIRTGVDEQYF.

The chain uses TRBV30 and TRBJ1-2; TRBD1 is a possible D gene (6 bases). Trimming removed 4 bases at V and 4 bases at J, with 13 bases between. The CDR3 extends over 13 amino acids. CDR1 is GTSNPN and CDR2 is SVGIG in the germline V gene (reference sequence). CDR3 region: CAWTTGYGYGYTF. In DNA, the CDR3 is TGTGCCTGGACCACAGGGTATGGCTATGGCTACACCTTC.

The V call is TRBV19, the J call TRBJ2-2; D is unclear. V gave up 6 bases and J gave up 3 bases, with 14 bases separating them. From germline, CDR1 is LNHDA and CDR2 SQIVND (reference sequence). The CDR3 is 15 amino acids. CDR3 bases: TGTGCCAGTAGGGATTACTATCTTGACACCGGGGAGCTGTTTTTT. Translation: CASRDYYLDTGELFF.

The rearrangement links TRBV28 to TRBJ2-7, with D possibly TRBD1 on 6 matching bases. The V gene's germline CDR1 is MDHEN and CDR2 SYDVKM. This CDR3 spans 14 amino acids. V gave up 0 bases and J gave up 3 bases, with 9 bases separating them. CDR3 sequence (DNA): TGTGCCAGCAGTTTATGGGGGGCGAACTACGAGCAGTACTTC. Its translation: CASSLWGANYEQYF. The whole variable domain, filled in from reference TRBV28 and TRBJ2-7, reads DVKVTQSSRYLVKRTGEKVFLECVQDMDHENMFWYRQDPGLGLRLIYFSYDVKMKEKGDIPEGYSVSREKKERFSLILESASTNQTSMYLCASSLWGANYEQYFGPGTRLTVT.

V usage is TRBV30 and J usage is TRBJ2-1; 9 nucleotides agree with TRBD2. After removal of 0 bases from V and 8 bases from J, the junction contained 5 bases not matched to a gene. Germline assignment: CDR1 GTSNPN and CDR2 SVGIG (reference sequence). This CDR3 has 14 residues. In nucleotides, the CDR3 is TGTGCCTGGAGTGTAACTTTAGCGGGAGATGAGCAGTTCTTC. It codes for CAWSVTLAGDEQFF.

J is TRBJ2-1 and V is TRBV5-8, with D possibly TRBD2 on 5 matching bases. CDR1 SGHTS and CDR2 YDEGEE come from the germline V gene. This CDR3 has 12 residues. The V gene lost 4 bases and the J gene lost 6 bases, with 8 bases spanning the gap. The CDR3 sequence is CASSAGSNEQFF. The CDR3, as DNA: TGTGCCAGCAGCGCTGGGAGCAATGAGCAGTTCTTC. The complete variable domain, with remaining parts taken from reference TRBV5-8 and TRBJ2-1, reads EAGVTQSPTHLIKTRGQQATLRCSPISGHTSVYWYQQALGLGLQFLLWYDEGEERNRGNFPPRFSGRQFPNYSSELNVNALELEDSALYLCASSAGSNEQFFGPGTRLTVL.

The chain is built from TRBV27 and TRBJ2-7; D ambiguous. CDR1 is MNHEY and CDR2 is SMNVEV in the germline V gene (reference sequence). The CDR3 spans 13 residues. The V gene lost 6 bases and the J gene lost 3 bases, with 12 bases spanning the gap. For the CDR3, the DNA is TGTGCCAGCAGCCTGACATTGCTCTACGAGCAGTACTTC. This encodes CASSLTLLYEQYF.

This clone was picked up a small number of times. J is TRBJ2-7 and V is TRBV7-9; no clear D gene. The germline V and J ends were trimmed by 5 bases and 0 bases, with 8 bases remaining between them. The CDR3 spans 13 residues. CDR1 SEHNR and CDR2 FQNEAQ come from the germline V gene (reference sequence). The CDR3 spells CASSPKSSYEQYF. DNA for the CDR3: TGTGCCAGCAGCCCCAAGAGCTCCTACGAGCAGTACTTC.

In DNA form, the CDR3 reads TGCGCCAGCAGCTTGGTAGGGGCCCTGGAGGATACGCAGTATTTT. The encoded protein is CASSLVGALEDTQYF. This chain uses TRBV5-1 with TRBJ2-3; D is perhaps TRBD1 (5 bases). Germline values: CDR1 SGHRS, CDR2 YFSETQ. The CDR3 spans 15 residues. Trimming cost V 0 bases and J 6 bases, with 14 bases left between them.

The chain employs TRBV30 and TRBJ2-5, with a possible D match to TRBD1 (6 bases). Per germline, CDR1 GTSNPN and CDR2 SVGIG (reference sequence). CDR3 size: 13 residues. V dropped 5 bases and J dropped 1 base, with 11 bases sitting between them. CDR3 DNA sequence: TGTGCCTGGCTCGGACAGCCCCAAGAGACCCAGTACTTC. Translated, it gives CAWLGQPQETQYF.

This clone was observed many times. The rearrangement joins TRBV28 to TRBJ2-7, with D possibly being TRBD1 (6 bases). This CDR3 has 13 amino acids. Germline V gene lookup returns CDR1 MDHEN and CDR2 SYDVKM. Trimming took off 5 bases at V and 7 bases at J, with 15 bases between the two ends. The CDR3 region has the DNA TGTGCCAGCAGTCCGGGACACCAGAAGGAGCAGTACTTC. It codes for CASSPGHQKEQYF. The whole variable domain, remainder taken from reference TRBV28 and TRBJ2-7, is DVKVTQSSRYLVKRTGEKVFLECVQDMDHENMFWYRQDPGLGLRLIYFSYDVKMKEKGDIPEGYSVSREKKERFSLILESASTNQTSMYLCASSPGHQKEQYFGPGTRLTVT.